Sequencing of this T cell receptor beta chain was carried out in a study of control samples from healthy donors and cancer patients. Profiling relied on immunoSEQ multiplex PCR, and the TCRdb table lists in-frame clones only, not all of them. The profile shows roughly 120,000 clones, approximately 93% of them singletons. V lost 1 base to trimming and J lost 5 bases, with 17 bases between them. Germline CDR1 and CDR2: SGHTA and FQGNSA. The CDR3 totals 16 residues. The sequencing sample was made of blood. This rearrangement joins TRBV7-2 to TRBJ2-5; either TRBD1 or TRBD2 may fit D (5 bases each). The receptor's source is a man younger than 45 in good health. CDR3: CASSLELGVMGETQYF. CDR3 nucleotides: TGTGCCAGCAGCTTAGAATTGGGGGTTATGGGGGAGACCCAGTACTTC.